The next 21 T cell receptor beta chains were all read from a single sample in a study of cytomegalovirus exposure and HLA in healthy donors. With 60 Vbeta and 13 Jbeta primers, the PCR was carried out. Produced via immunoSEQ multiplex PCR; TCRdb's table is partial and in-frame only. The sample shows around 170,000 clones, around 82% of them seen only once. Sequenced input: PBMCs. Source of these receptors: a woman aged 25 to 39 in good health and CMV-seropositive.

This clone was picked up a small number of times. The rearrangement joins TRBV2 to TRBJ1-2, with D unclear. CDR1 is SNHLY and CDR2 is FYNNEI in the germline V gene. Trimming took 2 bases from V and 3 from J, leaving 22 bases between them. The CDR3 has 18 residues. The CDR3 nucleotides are TGTGCCAGCAGTGAAAGGGCCAGACTATCCCCGAATGACTATGGCTACACCTTC. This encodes CASSERARLSPNDYGYTF.

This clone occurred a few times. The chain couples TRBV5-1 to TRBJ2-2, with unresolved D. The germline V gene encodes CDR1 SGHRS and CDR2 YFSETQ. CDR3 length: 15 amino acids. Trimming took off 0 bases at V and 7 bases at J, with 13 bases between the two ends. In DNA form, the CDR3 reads TGCGCCAGCAGCTTGGTGGCAGCGTCGGGCGGGGAGCTGTTTTTT. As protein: CASSLVAASGGELFF. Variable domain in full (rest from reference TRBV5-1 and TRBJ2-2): KAGVTQTPRYLIKTRGQQVTLSCSPISGHRSVSWYQQTPGQGLQFLFEYFSETQRNKGNFPGRFSGRQFSNSRSEMNVSTLELGDSALYLCASSLVAASGGELFFGEGSRLTVL.

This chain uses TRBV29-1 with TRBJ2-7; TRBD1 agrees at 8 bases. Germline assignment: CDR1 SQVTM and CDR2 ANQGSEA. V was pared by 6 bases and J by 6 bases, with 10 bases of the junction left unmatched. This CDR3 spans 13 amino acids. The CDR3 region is CSVGQGRWSEQYF. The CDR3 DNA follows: TGCAGCGTCGGACAGGGCCGATGGAGCGAGCAGTACTTC.

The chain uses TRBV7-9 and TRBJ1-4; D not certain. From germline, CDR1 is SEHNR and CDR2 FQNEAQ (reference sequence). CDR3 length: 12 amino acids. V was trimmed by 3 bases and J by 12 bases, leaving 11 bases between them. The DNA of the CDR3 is TGTGCCAGCAGCTTCTTAGAGGAGGAACTGTTTTTT. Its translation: CASSFLEEELFF.

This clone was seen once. CDR3 DNA: TGTGCCAGCAGCTGGACGAGGGGCCAGGGGGGAAACACCATATATTTT. Its translation is CASSWTRGQGGNTIYF. V is TRBV11-3 and J is TRBJ1-3; D possibly corresponds to TRBD1 (6 bases). V lost 4 bases, J lost 4 bases, and 17 bases lay in between. From germline, CDR1 is SGHNT and CDR2 YENEEA. The length of the CDR3 is 16 residues.

The CDR3 sequence: CASSARRGTQYF. CDR3 coding DNA: TGTGCCAGCAGCGCCCGAAGGGGTACCCAGTACTTC. The chain uses TRBV9 and TRBJ2-5; maybe TRBD1 (5 bases). The CDR3 covers 12 residues. Looked up from germline, CDR1 is SGDLS and CDR2 is YYNGEE. V lost 3 bases and J 8 bases, leaving 11 bases between the germline ends.

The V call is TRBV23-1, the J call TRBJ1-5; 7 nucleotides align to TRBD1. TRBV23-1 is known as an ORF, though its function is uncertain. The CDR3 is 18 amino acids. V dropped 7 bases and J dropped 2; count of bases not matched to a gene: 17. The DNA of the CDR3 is TGCGCCAGCACCGACAGGGTGGTGGGGCTTTTAGGCAATCAGCCCCAGCATTTT. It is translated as CASTDRVVGLLGNQPQHF.

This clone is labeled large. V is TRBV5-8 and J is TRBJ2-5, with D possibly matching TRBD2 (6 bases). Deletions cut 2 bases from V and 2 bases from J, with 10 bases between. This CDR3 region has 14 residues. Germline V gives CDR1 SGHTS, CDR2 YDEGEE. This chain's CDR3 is CASSFPGVQETQYF. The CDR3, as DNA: TGTGCCAGCAGCTTCCCGGGGGTTCAAGAGACCCAGTACTTC. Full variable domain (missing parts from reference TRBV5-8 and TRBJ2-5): EAGVTQSPTHLIKTRGQQATLRCSPISGHTSVYWYQQALGLGLQFLLWYDEGEERNRGNFPPRFSGRQFPNYSSELNVNALELEDSALYLCASSFPGVQETQYFGPGTRLLVL.

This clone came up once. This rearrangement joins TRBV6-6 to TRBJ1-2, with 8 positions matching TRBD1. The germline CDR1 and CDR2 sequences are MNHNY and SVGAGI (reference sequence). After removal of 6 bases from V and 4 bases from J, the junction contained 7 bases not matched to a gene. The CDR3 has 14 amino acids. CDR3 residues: CASRRDRMRYGYTF. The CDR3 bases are TGTGCCAGCAGAAGGGACAGGATGCGCTATGGCTACACCTTC.

CDR3 sequence (DNA): TGTGCCAGCAGCGATGTCGCTAGCGGTCCCTACGAGCAGTACTTC. This sequence encodes CASSDVASGPYEQYF. The genes are TRBV5-4 and TRBJ2-7; TRBD2 agrees at 7 bases. Germline-derived CDR1 and CDR2 are SGHNT and YYREEE (reference sequence). The CDR3 contains 15 residues. The J segment lost 2 bases and the V segment lost 4 bases, leaving 9 bases of the junction unmatched.

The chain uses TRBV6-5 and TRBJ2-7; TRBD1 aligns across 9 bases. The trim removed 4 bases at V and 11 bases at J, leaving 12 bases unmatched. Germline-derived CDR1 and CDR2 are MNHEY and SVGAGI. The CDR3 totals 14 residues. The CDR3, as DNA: TGTGCCAGCAGTTCACTCCGGGACAGGGTGGTCGAGTACTTC. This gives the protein CASSSLRDRVVEYF.

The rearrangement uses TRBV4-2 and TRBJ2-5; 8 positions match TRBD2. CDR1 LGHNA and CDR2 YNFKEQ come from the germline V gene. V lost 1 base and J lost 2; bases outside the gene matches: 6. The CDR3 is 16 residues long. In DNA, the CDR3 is TGTGCCAGCAGCCAAGTAGCGGGGCGCGCTCAAGAGACCCAGTACTTC. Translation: CASSQVAGRAQETQYF.

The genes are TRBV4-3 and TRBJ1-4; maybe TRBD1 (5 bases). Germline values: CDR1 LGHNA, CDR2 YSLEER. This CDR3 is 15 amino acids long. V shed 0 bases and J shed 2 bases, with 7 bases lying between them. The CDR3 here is CASSQDQGTNEKLFF. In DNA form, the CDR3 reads TGCGCCAGCAGCCAAGATCAGGGTACTAATGAAAAACTGTTTTTT.

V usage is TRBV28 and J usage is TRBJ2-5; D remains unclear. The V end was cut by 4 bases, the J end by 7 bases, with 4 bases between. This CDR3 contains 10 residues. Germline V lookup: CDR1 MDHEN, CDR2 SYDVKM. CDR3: CASSSRTQYF. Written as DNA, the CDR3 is TGTGCCAGCAGTTCGCGGACCCAGTACTTC.

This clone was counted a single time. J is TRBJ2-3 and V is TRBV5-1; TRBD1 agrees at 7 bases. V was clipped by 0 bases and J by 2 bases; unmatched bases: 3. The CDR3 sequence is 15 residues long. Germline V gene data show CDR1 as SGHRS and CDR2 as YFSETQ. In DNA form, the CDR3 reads TGCGCCAGCAGCTTGGGGGGACAGACCACAGATACGCAGTATTTT. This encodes CASSLGGQTTDTQYF. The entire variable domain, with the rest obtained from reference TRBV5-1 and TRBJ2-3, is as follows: KAGVTQTPRYLIKTRGQQVTLSCSPISGHRSVSWYQQTPGQGLQFLFEYFSETQRNKGNFPGRFSGRQFSNSRSEMNVSTLELGDSALYLCASSLGGQTTDTQYFGPGTRLTVL.

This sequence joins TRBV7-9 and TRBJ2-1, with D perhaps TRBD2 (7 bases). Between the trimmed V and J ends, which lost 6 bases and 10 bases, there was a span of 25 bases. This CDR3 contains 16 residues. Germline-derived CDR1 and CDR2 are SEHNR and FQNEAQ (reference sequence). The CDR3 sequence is CASRPWRGGTSREQFF. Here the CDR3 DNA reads TGTGCCAGCAGACCATGGAGGGGGGGGACTTCACGCGAGCAGTTCTTC.

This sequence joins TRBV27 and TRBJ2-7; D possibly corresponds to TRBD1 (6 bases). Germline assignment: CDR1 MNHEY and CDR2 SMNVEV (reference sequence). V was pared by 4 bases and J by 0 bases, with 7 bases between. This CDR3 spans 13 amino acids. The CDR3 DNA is TGTGCCAGCAGTTCAGGGGACTCCTACGAGCAGTACTTC. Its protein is CASSSGDSYEQYF.

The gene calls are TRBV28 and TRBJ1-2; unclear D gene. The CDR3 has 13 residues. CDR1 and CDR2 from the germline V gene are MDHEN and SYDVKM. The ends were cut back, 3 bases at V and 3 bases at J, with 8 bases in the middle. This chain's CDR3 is CASSFKPDYGYTF. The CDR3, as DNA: TGTGCCAGCAGTTTCAAACCGGACTATGGCTACACCTTC.

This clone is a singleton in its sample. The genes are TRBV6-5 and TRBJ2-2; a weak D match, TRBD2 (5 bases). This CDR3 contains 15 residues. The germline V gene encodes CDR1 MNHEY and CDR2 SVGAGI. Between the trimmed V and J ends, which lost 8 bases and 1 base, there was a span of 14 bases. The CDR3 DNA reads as TGTGCCAGCTCCATAAGGGCGGGGAACACCGGGGAGCTGTTTTTT. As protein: CASSIRAGNTGELFF.

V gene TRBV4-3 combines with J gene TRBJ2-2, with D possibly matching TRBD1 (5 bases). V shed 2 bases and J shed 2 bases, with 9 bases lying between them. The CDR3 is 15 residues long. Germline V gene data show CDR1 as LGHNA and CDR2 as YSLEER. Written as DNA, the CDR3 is TGCGCCAGCAGCCAAAGACAGTTAAACACCGGGGAGCTGTTTTTT. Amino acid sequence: CASSQRQLNTGELFF.

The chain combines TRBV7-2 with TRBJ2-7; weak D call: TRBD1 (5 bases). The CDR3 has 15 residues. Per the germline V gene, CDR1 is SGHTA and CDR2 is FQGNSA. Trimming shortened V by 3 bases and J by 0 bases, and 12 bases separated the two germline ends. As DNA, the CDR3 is TGTGCCAGCAGCTTGACAGTGGATAGCTCCTACGAGCAGTACTTC. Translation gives CASSLTVDSSYEQYF.